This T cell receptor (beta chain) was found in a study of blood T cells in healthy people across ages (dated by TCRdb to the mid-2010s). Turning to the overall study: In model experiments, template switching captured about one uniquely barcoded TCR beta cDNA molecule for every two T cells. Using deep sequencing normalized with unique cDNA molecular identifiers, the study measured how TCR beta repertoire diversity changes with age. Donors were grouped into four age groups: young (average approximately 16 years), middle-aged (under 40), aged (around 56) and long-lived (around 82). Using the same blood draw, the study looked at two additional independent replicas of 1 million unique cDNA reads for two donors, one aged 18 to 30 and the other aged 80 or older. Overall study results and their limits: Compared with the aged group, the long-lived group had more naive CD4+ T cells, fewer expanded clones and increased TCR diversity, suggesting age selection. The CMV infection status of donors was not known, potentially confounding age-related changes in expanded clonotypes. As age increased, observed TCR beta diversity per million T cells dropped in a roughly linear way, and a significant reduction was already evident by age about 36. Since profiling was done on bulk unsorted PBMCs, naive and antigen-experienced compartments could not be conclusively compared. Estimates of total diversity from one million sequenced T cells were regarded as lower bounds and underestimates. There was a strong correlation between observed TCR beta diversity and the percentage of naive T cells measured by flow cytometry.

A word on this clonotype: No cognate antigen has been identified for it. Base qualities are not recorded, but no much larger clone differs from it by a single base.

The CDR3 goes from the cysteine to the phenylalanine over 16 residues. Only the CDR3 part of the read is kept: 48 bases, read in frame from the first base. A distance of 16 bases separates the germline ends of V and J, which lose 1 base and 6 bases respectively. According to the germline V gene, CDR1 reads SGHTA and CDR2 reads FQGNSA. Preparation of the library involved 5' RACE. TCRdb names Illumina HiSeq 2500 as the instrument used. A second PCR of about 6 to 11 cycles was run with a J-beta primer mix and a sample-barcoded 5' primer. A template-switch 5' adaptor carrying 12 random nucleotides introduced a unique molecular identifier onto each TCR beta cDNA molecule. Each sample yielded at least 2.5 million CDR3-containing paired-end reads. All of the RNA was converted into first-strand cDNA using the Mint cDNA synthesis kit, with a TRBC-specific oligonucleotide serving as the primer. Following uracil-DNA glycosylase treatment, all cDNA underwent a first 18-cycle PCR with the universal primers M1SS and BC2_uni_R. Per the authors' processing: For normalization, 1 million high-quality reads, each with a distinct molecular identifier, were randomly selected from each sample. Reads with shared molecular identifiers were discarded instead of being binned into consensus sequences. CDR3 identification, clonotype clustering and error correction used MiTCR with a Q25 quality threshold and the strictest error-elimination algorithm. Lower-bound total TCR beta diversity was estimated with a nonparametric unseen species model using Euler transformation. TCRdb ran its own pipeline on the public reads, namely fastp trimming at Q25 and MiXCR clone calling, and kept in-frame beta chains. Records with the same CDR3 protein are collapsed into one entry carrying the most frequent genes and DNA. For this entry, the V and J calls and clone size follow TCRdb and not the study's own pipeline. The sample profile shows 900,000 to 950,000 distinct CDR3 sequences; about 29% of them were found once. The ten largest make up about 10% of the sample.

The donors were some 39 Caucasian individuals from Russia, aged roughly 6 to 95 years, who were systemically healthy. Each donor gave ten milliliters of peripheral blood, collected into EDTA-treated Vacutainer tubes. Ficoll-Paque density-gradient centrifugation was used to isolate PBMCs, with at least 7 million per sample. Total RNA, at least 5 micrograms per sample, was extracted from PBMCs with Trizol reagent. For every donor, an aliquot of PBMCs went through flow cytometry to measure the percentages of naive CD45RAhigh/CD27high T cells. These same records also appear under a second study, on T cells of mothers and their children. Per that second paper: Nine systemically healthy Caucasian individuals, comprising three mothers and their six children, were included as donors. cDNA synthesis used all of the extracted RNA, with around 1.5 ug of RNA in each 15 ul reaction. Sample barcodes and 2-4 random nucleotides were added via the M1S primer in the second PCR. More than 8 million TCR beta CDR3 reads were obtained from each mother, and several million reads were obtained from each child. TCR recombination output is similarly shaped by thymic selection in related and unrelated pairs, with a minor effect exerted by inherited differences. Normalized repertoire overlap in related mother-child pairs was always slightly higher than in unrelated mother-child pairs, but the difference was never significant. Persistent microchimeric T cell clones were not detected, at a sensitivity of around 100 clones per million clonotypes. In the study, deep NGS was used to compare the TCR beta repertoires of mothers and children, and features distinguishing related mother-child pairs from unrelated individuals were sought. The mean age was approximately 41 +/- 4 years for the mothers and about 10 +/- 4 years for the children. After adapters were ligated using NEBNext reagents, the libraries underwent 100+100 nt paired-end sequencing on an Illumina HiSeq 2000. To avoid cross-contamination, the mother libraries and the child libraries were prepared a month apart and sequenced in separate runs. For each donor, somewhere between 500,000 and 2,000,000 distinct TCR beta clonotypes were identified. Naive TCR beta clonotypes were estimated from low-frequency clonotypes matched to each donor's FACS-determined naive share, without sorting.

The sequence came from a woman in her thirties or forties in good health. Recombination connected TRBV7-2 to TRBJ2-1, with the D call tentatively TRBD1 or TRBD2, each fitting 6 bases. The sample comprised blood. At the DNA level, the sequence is TGTGCCAGCAGCTTAGTGGGGACACGGGGAGGCAATGAGCAGTTCTTC. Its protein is CASSLVGTRGGNEQFF. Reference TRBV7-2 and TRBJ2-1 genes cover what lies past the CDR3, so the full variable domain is GAGVSQSPSNKVTEKGKDVELRCDPISGHTALYWYRQSLGQGLEFLIYFQGNSAPDKSGLPSDRFSAERTGGSVSTLTIQRTQQEDSAVYLCASSLVGTRGGNEQFFGPGTRLTVL.